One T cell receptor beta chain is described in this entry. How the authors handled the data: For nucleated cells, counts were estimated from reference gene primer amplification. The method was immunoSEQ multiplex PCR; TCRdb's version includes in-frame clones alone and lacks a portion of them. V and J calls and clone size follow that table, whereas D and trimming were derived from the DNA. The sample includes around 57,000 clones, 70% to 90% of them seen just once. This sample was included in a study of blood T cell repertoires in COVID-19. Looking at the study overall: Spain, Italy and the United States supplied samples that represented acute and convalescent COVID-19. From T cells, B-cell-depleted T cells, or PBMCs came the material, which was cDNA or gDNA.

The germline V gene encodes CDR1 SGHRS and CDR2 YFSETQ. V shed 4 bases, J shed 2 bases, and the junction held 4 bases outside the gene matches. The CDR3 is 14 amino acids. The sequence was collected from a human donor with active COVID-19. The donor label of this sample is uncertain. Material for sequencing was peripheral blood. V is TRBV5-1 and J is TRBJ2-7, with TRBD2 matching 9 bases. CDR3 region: CASSAAGGAYEQYF. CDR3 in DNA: TGCGCCAGCAGCGCAGCGGGGGGTGCCTACGAGCAGTACTTC.